Reported below is one T cell receptor beta chain. Enrolment of Seattle patients took place during active infection, and they were followed longitudinally. TCRdb's copy holds only in-frame clones and misses some; the assay was immunoSEQ multiplex PCR. The data contain about 200,000 clones, 79% of them singletons. This entry belongs to a study of blood T cell repertoires in COVID-19. Trimming took off 6 bases at V and 3 bases at J, with 8 bases between the two ends. The CDR3 contains 12 residues. Germline CDR1 is MNHEY and CDR2 is SVGAGI. Sequenced input: peripheral blood. The clonotype originates from a woman aged 40 to 55 with COVID-19, enrolled during active disease. The chain carries TRBV6-5 and TRBJ1-2; no firm D call. The CDR3 nucleotides are TGTGCCAGCAGCGGAACAGACTATGGCTACACCTTC. Translation: CASSGTDYGYTF.